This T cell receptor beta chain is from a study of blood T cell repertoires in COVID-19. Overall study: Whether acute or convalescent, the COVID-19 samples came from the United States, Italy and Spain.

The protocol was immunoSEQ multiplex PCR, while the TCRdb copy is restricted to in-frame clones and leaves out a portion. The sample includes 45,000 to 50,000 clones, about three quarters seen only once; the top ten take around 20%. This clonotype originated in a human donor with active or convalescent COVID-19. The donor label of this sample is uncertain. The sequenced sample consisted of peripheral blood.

The CDR3 loop is CAIRGDSEGYGYTF. The CDR3 region has the DNA TGTGCCATCAGGGGGGACAGCGAGGGCTATGGCTACACCTTC. The chain links TRBV10-3 to TRBJ1-2; TRBD1 matches 7 bases. Trimming removed 6 bases from V and 4 bases from J; junction bases left unmatched: 8. CDR1 ENHRY and CDR2 SYGVKD come from the germline V gene. This CDR3 is 14 amino acids long.